Listed below are T cell receptor beta chains from one sample, sequenced in a study of regulatory T cells in long-lasting Graves disease. TCRdb passed the multiplex PCR reads through MiXCR, listing each CDR3 protein once. Altogether some 370,000 distinct CDR3 sequences are present, roughly 12% being singletons, with the ten largest covering approximately 19%. In addition, the sample was reused for a study of T cells in Graves' hyperthyroidism and ophthalmopathy.

The source material was peripheral blood mononuclear cells (PBMCs), sampled at new diagnosis, from a patient treated with antithyroid drugs. The receptor source for this set is a woman younger than 35 with Graves disease. CDR3s leave out the opening cysteine and the closing phenylalanine or tryptophan. The D gene is left open where the match is weak.

J: TRBJ1-2; V: TRBV20-1; D: -; CDR3: SARPWTEEYGYT
J: TRBJ2-1; V: TRBV20-1; D: -; CDR3: SAAWEGGISYNEQF
J: TRBJ1-4; V: TRBV4-1; D: -; CDR3: ASSQPRGGMKEKLF
J: TRBJ1-4; V: TRBV2; D: -; CDR3: ATDSATNEKLF
J: TRBJ2-3; V: TRBV30; D: TRBD2; CDR3: AWSEGLAAVTDTQY
J: TRBJ2-1; V: TRBV14; D: -; CDR3: ASSARLIIAVSYNEQF
J: TRBJ1-1; V: TRBV14; D: -; CDR3: ASSPDSEAF
J: TRBJ2-5; V: TRBV20-1; D: TRBD2; CDR3: SARAVTSGPETQY
J: TRBJ2-1; V: TRBV12-3/TRBV12-4; D: -; CDR3: ASSWAPEWGLRGNEQF
J: TRBJ2-5; V: TRBV7-8; D: -; CDR3: ASSLGVKTQY
J: TRBJ1-5; V: TRBV18; D: -; CDR3: ASSPSPNEYYQPQH
J: TRBJ1-2; V: TRBV9; D: -; CDR3: ASSVGGDARLDYGYT